The 15 T cell receptor beta chains presented below share a single source sample, sequenced in a study of blood T cell repertoires in COVID-19. Sequencing used immunoSEQ multiplex PCR; TCRdb keeps in-frame clones, though not all of them. The sample carries around 99,000 clones, 84% recorded once. Sequencing was performed on peripheral blood. The receptor source for this set is a woman aged 50 to 60 with acute or convalescent COVID-19.

The J gene is TRBJ1-2, the V gene TRBV3-1 (or the pseudogene TRBV3-2), with D perhaps matching TRBD1 (5 bases). Germline lookup yields CDR1 LGHDT and CDR2 YNNKEL (reference sequence). This CDR3 comprises 16 residues. V lost 1 base and J lost 5, with 17 bases in between. The DNA for the CDR3 is TGTGCCAGCAGCCAAGTGGATACAGGCCGGATTTATGGCTACACCTTC. Its protein product is CASSQVDTGRIYGYTF.

This chain connects TRBV5-1 to TRBJ2-7; weak D call: TRBD1 (5 bases). This CDR3 comprises 14 residues. Trimming removed 3 bases at V and 4 bases at J, with 14 bases between. Germline CDR1 and CDR2: SGHRS and YFSETQ. In DNA, the CDR3 is TGCGCCAGCAGCTGGACGCAGGGAATGTACGAGCAGTACTTC. This sequence encodes CASSWTQGMYEQYF.

The V and J genes are TRBV19 and TRBJ1-1; the D gene is possibly TRBD1 (6 bases). V was shortened by 3 bases and J by 4 bases, with 6 bases between the two germline ends. Germline assignment: CDR1 LNHDA and CDR2 SQIVND (reference sequence). This CDR3 has 12 amino acids. The CDR3 DNA sequence: TGTGCCAGTAGTATCAGGGGCACTGAAGCTTTCTTT. Amino acid sequence: CASSIRGTEAFF. Filled out from reference TRBV19 and TRBJ1-1, the complete variable domain reads DGGITQSPKYLFRKEGQNVTLSCEQNLNHDAMYWYRQDPGQGLRLIYYSQIVNDFQKGDIAEGYSVSREKKESFPLTVTSAQKNPTAFYLCASSIRGTEAFFGQGTRLTVV.

V is TRBV20-1 and J is TRBJ1-2; weak D call: TRBD1 (5 bases). This CDR3 is built from 16 residues. V was trimmed by 3 bases and J by 1 base, leaving 18 bases between them. The V gene's germline CDR1 is DFQATT and CDR2 SNEGSKA (reference sequence). CDR3 loop: CSASAPPDRLNYGYTF. CDR3 DNA: TGCAGTGCTAGTGCCCCGCCAGACAGACTTAACTATGGCTACACCTTC.

This chain links TRBV9 with TRBJ1-1, with D tentatively TRBD1 (6 bases). This CDR3 comprises 13 residues. Germline loops: CDR1 SGDLS, CDR2 YYNGEE. V lost 0 bases and J lost 7, with 10 bases in between. For the CDR3, the DNA is TGTGCCAGCAGCGTAGTGGGGGCGAGTGAAGCTTTCTTT. The encoded protein is CASSVVGASEAFF.

The rearrangement links TRBV11-3 to TRBJ2-1; no clear D. Trimming stripped 3 bases from V and 5 bases from J, with 8 bases between. This CDR3 is built from 13 residues. From germline, CDR1 is SGHNT and CDR2 YENEEA. DNA for the CDR3: TGTGCCAGCAGCTTTTCCGGTAACAATGAGCAGTTCTTC. Amino acid sequence: CASSFSGNNEQFF.

The chain joins TRBV18 to TRBJ1-2; no firm D call. Germline V gives CDR1 KGHSH, CDR2 LQKENI. Trimming cost V 6 bases and J 7 bases, with 21 bases left between them. The CDR3 extends over 15 amino acids. As DNA, the CDR3 is TGTGCCAGCTCCCCTGGATTCAGCGGGTCGAGTGGCTACACCTTC. Residues: CASSPGFSGSSGYTF.

This clone has only a few counts. The V call is TRBV6-5, the J call TRBJ1-3; D is perhaps TRBD1 (6 bases). The CDR3 has 15 amino acids. Looked up from germline, CDR1 is MNHEY and CDR2 is SVGAGI. The V and J ends lost 4 bases and 0 bases respectively, with 10 bases between them. CDR3 coding DNA: TGTGCCAGCAGTTCGGGGGGCAGCTCTGGAAACACCATATATTTT. Translation: CASSSGGSSGNTIYF.

The V and J genes are TRBV6-5 and TRBJ1-4; the D is unclear. V was trimmed by 9 bases and J by 5 bases, leaving 16 bases between them. The CDR3 consists of 14 residues. CDR1 and CDR2 (germline): MNHEY, SVGAGI. This chain's CDR3 is CASSRQPSNEKLFF. The CDR3 DNA follows: TGTGCCAGTTCAAGACAACCCTCGAATGAAAAACTGTTTTTT.

V and J are TRBV3-1 (or the pseudogene TRBV3-2) and TRBJ2-2, with 11 bases fitting TRBD1. J lost 7 bases, V lost 0 bases, and 7 bases had no gene match. Germline values: CDR1 LGHDT, CDR2 YNNKEL (reference sequence). This CDR3 is 17 amino acids long. CDR3 bases: TGTGCCAGCAGCCAAGAGAAGGGACAGGGGGACATCGGGGAGCTGTTTTTT. Translation gives CASSQEKGQGDIGELFF.

The chain joins TRBV6-2 or TRBV6-3 to TRBJ1-6; D is undetermined. The CDR3 totals 15 residues. Germline V lookup: CDR1 MNHEY, CDR2 SVGEGT. The V gene lost 6 bases and the J gene lost 0 bases, with 9 bases spanning the gap. This chain's CDR3 is CASRPGASYNSPLHF. The CDR3 nucleotides are TGTGCCAGCAGGCCTGGAGCCTCCTATAATTCACCCCTCCACTTT.

The chain joins TRBV3-1 (or the pseudogene TRBV3-2) to TRBJ2-7; the match to TRBD2 covers 11 bases. Germline V gene data show CDR1 as LGHDT and CDR2 as YNNKEL (reference sequence). The length of the CDR3 is 15 residues. J lost 2 bases, V lost 4 bases, and 4 bases had no gene match. The chain's CDR3 is CASSLASGGTYEQYF. The CDR3 DNA is TGTGCCAGCAGCCTCGCTAGCGGGGGGACCTACGAGCAGTACTTC.

The V and J genes are TRBV7-8 and TRBJ1-3; D unresolved. This CDR3 comprises 14 residues. Germline CDR1 and CDR2: SGHVS and FQNEAQ. V was trimmed by 5 bases and J by 0 bases, leaving 8 bases between them. DNA for the CDR3: TGTGCCAGCAGCCAACAGAGCTCTGGAAACACCATATATTTT. This encodes CASSQQSSGNTIYF.

V is TRBV2 and J is TRBJ1-5; 10 positions match TRBD1. This CDR3 has 16 amino acids. CDR1 is SNHLY, CDR2 FYNNEI, per germline. V shed 5 bases and J 3 bases; nucleotides not matched to a gene: 7. For the CDR3, the DNA is TGTGCCAGCAGTCTGAGACAGGGGGCACCCAATCAGCCCCAGCATTTT. Its protein product is CASSLRQGAPNQPQHF.

The chain is built from TRBV12-5 and TRBJ1-3, with D unclear. The CDR3 totals 17 residues. Germline lookup yields CDR1 LGHNT and CDR2 FRNRAP. Trimming removed 0 bases at V and 3 bases at J, with 15 bases between. The CDR3 bases are TGTGCTAGTGGTTTGGTTTTCTCGAACAGCCTTGGAAACACCATATATTTT. It is translated as CASGLVFSNSLGNTIYF. The full variable domain, its missing parts supplied by reference TRBV12-5 and TRBJ1-3, is DARVTQTPRHKVTEMGQEVTMRCQPILGHNTVFWYRQTMMQGLELLAYFRNRAPLDDSGMPKDRFSAEMPDATLATLKIQPSEPRDSAVYFCASGLVFSNSLGNTIYFGEGSWLTVV.